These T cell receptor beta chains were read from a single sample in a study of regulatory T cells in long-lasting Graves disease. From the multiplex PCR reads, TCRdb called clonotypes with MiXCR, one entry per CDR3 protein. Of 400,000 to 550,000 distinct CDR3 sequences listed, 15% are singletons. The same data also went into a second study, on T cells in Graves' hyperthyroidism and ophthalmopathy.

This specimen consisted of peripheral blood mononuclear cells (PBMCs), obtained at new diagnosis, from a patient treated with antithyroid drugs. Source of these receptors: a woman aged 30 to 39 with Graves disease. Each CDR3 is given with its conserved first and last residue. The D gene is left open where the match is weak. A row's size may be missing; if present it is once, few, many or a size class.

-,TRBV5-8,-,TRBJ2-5,CASSSLALSWETQYF,TGTGCCAGCAGCTCCCTAGCCCTTTCATGGGAGACCCAGTACTTC
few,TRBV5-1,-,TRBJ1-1,CASSRGSNTEAFF,TGCGCCAGCAGCAGGGGGTCGAACACTGAAGCTTTCTTT
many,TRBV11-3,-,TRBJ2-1,CASSLPPSGMFNEQFF,TGTGCCAGCAGCCTGCCCCCATCCGGGATGTTCAATGAGCAGTTCTTC
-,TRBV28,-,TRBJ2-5,CASSFRGFQETQYF,TGTGCCAGCAGTTTTAGGGGCTTCCAAGAGACCCAGTACTTC
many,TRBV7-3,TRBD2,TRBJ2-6,CASSQPSGRGSGANVLTF,TGTGCCAGCAGCCAACCTAGCGGGAGGGGCTCTGGGGCCAACGTCCTGACTTTC
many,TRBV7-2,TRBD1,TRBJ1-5,CASSLSADRVVYQPQHF,TGTGCCAGCAGCTTAAGTGCGGACAGGGTGGTGTATCAGCCCCAGCATTTT
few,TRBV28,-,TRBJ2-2,CASTPLSYTGELFF,TGTGCCAGCACGCCACTATCATATACCGGGGAGCTGTTTTTT
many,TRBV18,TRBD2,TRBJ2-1,CASSSRTSGKYNEQFF,TGTGCCAGCTCATCGCGGACTAGCGGAAAATACAATGAGCAGTTCTTC
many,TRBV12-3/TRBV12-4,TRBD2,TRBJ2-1,CASSFAAGGYEQFF,TGTGCCAGCAGTTTTGCAGCGGGAGGGTATGAGCAGTTCTTC
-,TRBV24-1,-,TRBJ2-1,CATSEGAREVFNEQFF,TGTGCCACCAGTGAGGGCGCCAGGGAGGTTTTCAATGAGCAGTTCTTC
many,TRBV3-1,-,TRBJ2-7,CASSPDGVSYEQYF,TGTGCCAGCAGCCCGGACGGCGTAAGCTACGAGCAGTACTTC
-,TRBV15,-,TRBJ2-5,CATSRDHGSETQYF,TGTGCCACCAGCAGAGATCACGGATCGGAGACCCAGTACTTC
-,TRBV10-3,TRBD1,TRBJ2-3,CAIPGQGTDTQYF,TGTGCCATTCCGGGACAGGGAACAGATACGCAGTATTTT
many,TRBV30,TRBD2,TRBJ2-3,CAWSVLGRTDTQYF,TGTGCCTGGAGTGTACTCGGGAGGACGGATACGCAGTATTTT
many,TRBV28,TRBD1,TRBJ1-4,CASSYIRLARDRGEKLFF,TGTGCCAGCAGTTACATAAGACTCGCCCGGGACAGGGGTGAAAAACTGTTTTTT
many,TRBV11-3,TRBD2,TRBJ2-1,CASSAKVRLAGVVEQFF,TGTGCCAGCAGCGCCAAGGTACGGCTAGCGGGAGTTGTTGAGCAGTTCTTC
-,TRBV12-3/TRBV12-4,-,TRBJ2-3,CASSFSFTDTQYF,TGTGCCAGCAGTTTCTCTTTTACTGATACGCAGTATTTT
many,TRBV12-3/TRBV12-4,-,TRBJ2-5,CASSSFRVETQYF,TGTGCCAGCAGTTCCTTCAGGGTGGAGACCCAGTACTTC
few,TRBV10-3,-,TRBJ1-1,CAIRTDRNTEAFF,TGTGCCATCAGGACGGACAGAAACACTGAAGCTTTCTTT
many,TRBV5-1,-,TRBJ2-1,CASSLSQGPNEQFF,TGCGCCAGCAGCTTGTCACAGGGTCCAAATGAGCAGTTCTTC
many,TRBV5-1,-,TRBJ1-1,CASSYSTFGNTEAFF,TGCGCCAGCAGCTATTCCACCTTTGGGAACACTGAAGCTTTCTTT
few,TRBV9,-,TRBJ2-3,CASSVVAKSTDTQYF,TGTGCCAGCAGCGTAGTGGCCAAAAGCACAGATACGCAGTATTTT
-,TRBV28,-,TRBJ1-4,CATSYWGGADVEKLFF,TGTGCCACCTCTTATTGGGGGGGCGCCGATGTCGAAAAACTGTTTTTT
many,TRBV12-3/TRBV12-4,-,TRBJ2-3,CASSLGTDTQYF,TGTGCCAGCAGCTTAGGAACAGATACGCAGTATTTT
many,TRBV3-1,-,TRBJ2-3,CASSREGSETDTQYF,TGTGCCAGCAGCCGAGAGGGGTCGGAAACAGATACGCAGTATTTT
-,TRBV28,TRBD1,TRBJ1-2,CASDRQDRGYGYTF,TGTGCCAGCGACCGCCAGGACAGGGGCTACGGCTACACCTTC
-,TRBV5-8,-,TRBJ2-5,CASSLGRGRYQETQYF,TGTGCCAGCAGCTTGGGCAGGGGAAGATACCAAGAGACCCAGTACTTC
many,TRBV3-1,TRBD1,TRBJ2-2,CASRRQGANTGELFF,TGTGCCAGTCGTCGACAGGGGGCGAACACCGGGGAGCTGTTTTTT
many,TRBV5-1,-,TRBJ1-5,CASSPDGGGNQPQHF,TGCGCCAGCAGCCCGGACGGCGGGGGTAATCAGCCCCAGCATTTT
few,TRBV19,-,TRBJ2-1,CASSTTPTSSEQFF,TGTGCCAGTTCTACCACCCCCACATCAAGTGAGCAGTTCTTC
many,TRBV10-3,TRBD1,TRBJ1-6,CAISVAMGQGASPLHF,TGTGCCATCAGTGTTGCAATGGGACAGGGAGCCTCACCCCTCCACTTT
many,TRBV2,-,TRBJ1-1,CASSEEMNTEAFF,TGTGCCAGCAGTGAAGAGATGAACACTGAAGCTTTCTTT
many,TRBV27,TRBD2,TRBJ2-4,CASRASGSMGNIQYF,TGTGCCAGCAGAGCTAGCGGGAGTATGGGGAACATTCAGTACTTC
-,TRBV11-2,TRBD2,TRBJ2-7,CASSLDAGGSEQYF,TGTGCCAGCAGCTTAGATGCGGGAGGATCCGAGCAGTACTTC
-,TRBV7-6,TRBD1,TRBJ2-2,CASSLAPGTGSTGELFF,TGTGCCAGCAGCTTAGCTCCCGGGACAGGGAGCACCGGGGAGCTGTTTTTT
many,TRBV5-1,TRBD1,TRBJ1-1,CASSGTGDEAFF,TGCGCCAGCAGCGGAACAGGGGACGAAGCTTTCTTT
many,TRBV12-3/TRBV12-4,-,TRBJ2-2,CASSGGELFF,TGTGCCAGCAGTGGCGGGGAGCTGTTTTTT
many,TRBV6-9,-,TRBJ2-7,CASSYDYSSYEQYF,TGTGCCAGCAGTTACGACTACAGCTCCTACGAGCAGTACTTC
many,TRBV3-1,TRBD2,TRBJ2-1,CASSTAGGVYNEQFF,TGTGCCAGCAGCACAGCGGGAGGGGTCTACAATGAGCAGTTCTTC
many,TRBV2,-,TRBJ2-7,CASSQRLSGRSYEQYF,TGTGCCAGCAGCCAGCGACTAAGCGGGCGCTCCTACGAGCAGTACTTC
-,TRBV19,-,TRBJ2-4,CASQNFPGGAAKNIQYF,TGTGCCAGCCAAAATTTTCCAGGGGGGGCAGCCAAAAACATTCAGTACTTC
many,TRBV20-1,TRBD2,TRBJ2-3,CSARVLAGGTQYF,TGCAGTGCTAGAGTCCTAGCGGGAGGCACGCAGTATTTT
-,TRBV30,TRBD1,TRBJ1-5,CAWSIDRGRNQPQHF,TGTGCCTGGAGTATTGACAGGGGGCGGAATCAGCCCCAGCATTTT
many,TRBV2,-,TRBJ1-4,CASSVRAEKLFF,TGTGCCAGCAGTGTAAGGGCTGAAAAACTGTTTTTT
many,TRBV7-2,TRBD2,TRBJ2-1,CASRSSGRQSSYNEQFF,TGTGCCAGCAGATCCAGCGGGAGGCAGAGCTCCTACAATGAGCAGTTCTTC
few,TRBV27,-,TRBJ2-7,CASRPGTSSYEQYF,TGTGCCAGCAGACCCGGGACATCCTCGTACGAGCAGTACTTC
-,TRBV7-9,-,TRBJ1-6,CASRAYGVPLHF,TGTGCCAGCAGAGCGTATGGGGTCCCGCTCCACTTT
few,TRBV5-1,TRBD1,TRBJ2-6,CASSLNRGPTSGANVLTF,TGCGCCAGCAGCCTAAACAGGGGGCCCACCTCTGGGGCCAACGTCCTGACTTTC
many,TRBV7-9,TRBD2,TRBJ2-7,CASSSEWTSGYEQYF,TGTGCCAGCAGCAGTGAGTGGACTAGCGGCTACGAGCAGTACTTC
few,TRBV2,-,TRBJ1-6,CASRGGENSPLHF,TGTGCCAGTCGGGGAGGAGAAAATTCACCCCTCCACTTT
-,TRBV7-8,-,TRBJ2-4,CASSFSGTELNIQYF,TGTGCCAGCAGCTTTTCCGGGACGGAGTTAAACATTCAGTACTTC
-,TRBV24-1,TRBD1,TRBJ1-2,CATSDSEKGARGYTF,TGTGCCACCAGTGACTCGGAAAAGGGGGCAAGAGGCTACACCTTC
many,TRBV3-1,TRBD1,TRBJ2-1,CASSLWTGLDYNEQFF,TGTGCCAGCAGCCTATGGACAGGGTTAGACTACAATGAGCAGTTCTTC
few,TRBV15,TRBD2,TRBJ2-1,CATSRDRASGSPEEQFF,TGTGCCACCAGCAGAGATCGGGCTAGCGGGAGCCCGGAGGAGCAGTTCTTC